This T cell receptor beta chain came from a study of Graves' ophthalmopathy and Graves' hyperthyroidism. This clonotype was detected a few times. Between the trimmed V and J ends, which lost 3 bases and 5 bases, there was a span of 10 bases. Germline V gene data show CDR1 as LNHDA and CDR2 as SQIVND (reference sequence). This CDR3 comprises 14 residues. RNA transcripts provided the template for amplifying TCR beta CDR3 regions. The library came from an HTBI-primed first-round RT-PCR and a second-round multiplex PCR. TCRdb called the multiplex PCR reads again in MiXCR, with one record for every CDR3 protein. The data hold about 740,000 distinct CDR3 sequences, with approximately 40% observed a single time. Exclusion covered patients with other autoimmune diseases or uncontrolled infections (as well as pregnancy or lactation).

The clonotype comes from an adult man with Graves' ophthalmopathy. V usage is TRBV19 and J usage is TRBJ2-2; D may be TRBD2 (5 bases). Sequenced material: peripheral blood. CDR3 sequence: CASSIVRDTGELFF. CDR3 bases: TGTGCCAGTAGTATCGTGAGGGATACCGGGGAGCTGTTTTTT.